The 23 T cell receptor beta chains reported below all come from one sample, sequenced in a study of shared clonotypes between healthy human individuals. This table comes from immunoSEQ multiplex PCR, and its TCRdb copy is limited to in-frame clones, with some not included. Of roughly 2 million clones in the sample, more than 90% were seen once. Specimen: naive CD4+ T cells sorted from blood. Subset: CD45RA+ positively selected. These receptors were obtained from a man between 18 and 29 years old in good health.

The V gene is TRBV30, the J gene TRBJ2-5, with D perhaps TRBD2 (5 bases). CDR3 length: 14 residues. Between the trimmed V and J ends, which lost 3 bases and 4 bases, there was a span of 15 bases. Germline V lookup: CDR1 GTSNPN, CDR2 SVGIG (reference sequence). As DNA, the CDR3 is TGTGCCTGGAGGGTAAGGACGAGCGGAGAGACCCAGTACTTC. Amino acid sequence: CAWRVRTSGETQYF.

J is TRBJ1-4 and V is TRBV5-1; D is uncertain. Germline V gene lookup returns CDR1 SGHRS and CDR2 YFSETQ. The CDR3 has 12 residues. V lost 1 base and J 7 bases, leaving 5 bases between the germline ends. CDR3 nucleotides: TGCGCCAGCAGCTTGCTTGGTGAAAAACTGTTTTTT. It is translated as CASSLLGEKLFF.

This sequence joins TRBV29-1 and TRBJ2-1; D is perhaps TRBD1 (5 bases). The CDR3 length is 16 residues. CDR1 and CDR2 (germline): SQVTM, ANQGSEA. Deletions cut 4 bases from V and 5 bases from J, with 21 bases between. DNA for the CDR3: TGCAGCGTTGTCTTGGGGCTGACCTTGCTTCACAATGAGCAGTTCTTC. It encodes CSVVLGLTLLHNEQFF.

J is TRBJ1-5 and V is TRBV5-4; tentative D call: TRBD1 (5 bases). The CDR3 totals 16 residues. Germline V gene sequence: CDR1 SGHNT, CDR2 YYREEE (reference sequence). V shed 0 bases and J shed 0 bases, with 10 bases lying between them. The CDR3 sequence: CASSLGGSISNQPQHF. Written as DNA, the CDR3 is TGTGCCAGCAGCTTGGGGGGGTCGATTAGCAATCAGCCCCAGCATTTT.

The genes are TRBV5-1 and TRBJ2-3, with 11 bases that match TRBD2. The CDR3 is 16 amino acids. V lost 0 bases to trimming and J lost 4 bases; unmatched junction nucleotides: 4. The germline CDR1 and CDR2 sequences are SGHRS and YFSETQ. The CDR3 nucleotides are TGCGCCAGCAGCTTGGGACTAGCGGGGACGGCAGATACGCAGTATTTT. It codes for CASSLGLAGTADTQYF.

Notes on this clone: Other DNA sequences in the sample encode the same CDR3. The chain has TRBV7-2 and TRBJ2-3; TRBD2 matches at 7 bases. V shed 1 base, J shed 1 base, and the junction held 5 bases outside the gene matches. The CDR3 spans 16 residues. Germline CDR1 is SGHTA and CDR2 is FQGNSA. CDR3 sequence reads: CASSLVGGGGTDTQYF. The CDR3 bases are TGTGCCAGCAGCTTAGTTGGCGGGGGAGGCACAGATACGCAGTATTTT.

This clone was detected only once. V and J are TRBV28 and TRBJ2-5; 8 bases agree with TRBD1. Germline CDR1 and CDR2: MDHEN and SYDVKM. V gave up 5 bases and J gave up 5 bases; unmatched junction bases: 16. This CDR3 comprises 17 residues. The CDR3 DNA reads TGTGCCAGCAGTCCCACGCGGCAGGGGGCGCGTCCGGAGACCCAGTACTTC. Encoded protein: CASSPTRQGARPETQYF. The entire variable domain, with the rest obtained from reference TRBV28 and TRBJ2-5, is as follows: DVKVTQSSRYLVKRTGEKVFLECVQDMDHENMFWYRQDPGLGLRLIYFSYDVKMKEKGDIPEGYSVSREKKERFSLILESASTNQTSMYLCASSPTRQGARPETQYFGPGTRLLVL.

CDR3 DNA sequence: TGTGCCTGGGGACAGGATAGCAGTTCACCCCTCCACTTT. It translates to CAWGQDSSSPLHF. The chain links TRBV30 to TRBJ1-6; TRBD1 matches 7 bases. J was trimmed by 9 bases and V by 5 bases; bases with no gene match: 7. The germline CDR1 and CDR2 sequences are GTSNPN and SVGIG (reference sequence). The CDR3 covers 13 residues.

The chain couples TRBV7-6 to TRBJ2-3; D call uncertain. Trimming cost V 1 base and J 4 bases, with 6 bases left between them. Germline V gene lookup returns CDR1 SGHVS and CDR2 FNYEAQ. The CDR3 extends over 13 amino acids. The CDR3 DNA reads as TGTGCCAGCAGCTTAGTCTCGGCAGATACGCAGTATTTT. As protein: CASSLVSADTQYF.

The chain joins TRBV6-1 to TRBJ1-4; D remains unclear. Germline V gives CDR1 MNHNS, CDR2 SASEGT. V was shortened by 6 bases and J by 8 bases, with 13 bases between the two germline ends. This CDR3 has 13 amino acids. The CDR3 reads CASRGPGEEKLFF. The DNA of the CDR3 is TGTGCCAGCAGAGGTCCAGGAGAGGAAAAACTGTTTTTT.

The J gene is TRBJ2-7, the V gene TRBV7-2, with D perhaps TRBD2 (6 bases). This CDR3 has 14 residues. CDR1 and CDR2 from the germline V gene are SGHTA and FQGNSA. The V and J ends lost 0 bases and 3 bases respectively, with 9 bases between them. The CDR3 DNA is TGTGCCAGCAGCTTAGCGGAGGGGAACTACGAGCAGTACTTC. This sequence encodes CASSLAEGNYEQYF.

The gene calls are TRBV2 and TRBJ1-1; no definite D call. Germline CDR1 reads SNHLY; CDR2 reads FYNNEI. This CDR3 contains 13 residues. Trimming took 6 bases from V and 5 from J, leaving 13 bases between them. DNA of the CDR3: TGTGCCAGCAGGCATAAGGAAGTGACTGAAGCTTTCTTT. Translated, it gives CASRHKEVTEAFF.

The V gene is TRBV6-1, the J gene TRBJ2-3; 10 positions match TRBD2. CDR3 size: 14 residues. The germline gives CDR1 MNHNS, CDR2 SASEGT. Trimming took 8 bases from V and 2 from J; bases not matched to a gene: 4. Here the CDR3 DNA reads TGTGCCAGCGTAGCGGGAGGCCCCACAGATACGCAGTATTTT. It is translated as CASVAGGPTDTQYF.

The chain recombines TRBV10-2 with TRBJ2-7; D uncertain. Germline V lookup: CDR1 WSHSY, CDR2 SAAADI. Trimming took 3 bases from V and 7 from J, leaving 16 bases between them. The CDR3 has 14 amino acids. CDR3 in DNA: TGCGCCAGCAGTGACTCTTCCCACATACTGGAGCAGTACTTC. This sequence encodes CASSDSSHILEQYF.

This chain joins TRBV7-6 and TRBJ1-5, with D possibly TRBD1 on 5 matching bases. Per germline, CDR1 SGHVS and CDR2 FNYEAQ. Trimming shortened V by 0 bases and J by 7 bases, and 10 bases separated the two germline ends. The CDR3 totals 14 residues. In nucleotides, the CDR3 is TGTGCCAGCAGCTTAGCGGGGGTAGGGCAGCCCCAGCATTTT. Protein: CASSLAGVGQPQHF.

The chain carries TRBV6-5 and TRBJ1-1; TRBD1 matches 8 bases. CDR3 length: 16 residues. Trimming removed 2 bases from V and 2 bases from J; junction bases left unmatched: 7. CDR1 and CDR2 (germline): MNHEY, SVGAGI. This CDR3 is CASSYRAGGLNTEAFF. As DNA, the CDR3 is TGTGCCAGCAGTTACCGCGCAGGGGGCCTTAACACTGAAGCTTTCTTT.

For this clone: Germline and junction disagree at one end, which may indicate a read error. The CDR3 reads CASSQVLADYERYF. CDR3 in DNA: TGCGCCAGCAGCCAAGTTCTAGCGGATTACGAGCGGTACTTC. This chain joins TRBV4-1 and TRBJ2-7; TRBD2 matches at 7 bases. CDR1 is MGHRA, CDR2 YSYEKL, per germline. The CDR3 contains 14 residues.

The chain employs TRBV23-1 and TRBJ2-1; D gene unclear. TRBV23-1 is designated an ORF whose function remains uncertain. This CDR3 region has 18 residues. Between the trimmed V and J ends, which lost 2 bases and 6 bases, there was a span of 23 bases. The CDR3 loop reads CASSQSRCRQKTVNEQFF. CDR3 DNA sequence: TGCGCCAGCAGTCAAAGTCGGTGTAGGCAAAAAACGGTCAATGAGCAGTTCTTC.

With regard to this clone: Sequence at one end of the junction differs from germline and may be a read error. The genes are TRBV4-1 and TRBJ1-2, with D maybe TRBD1 (5 bases). This CDR3 has 15 residues. Germline assignment: CDR1 MGHRA and CDR2 YSYEKL. The CDR3 loop reads CASSQGPLGDYGYTF. The CDR3, as DNA: TGCGCCAGCAGCCAGGGCCCGTTAGGGGACTATGGCTACACCTTT.

For this clone: In the same sample, other DNA sequences code for this CDR3. V and J are TRBV29-1 and TRBJ1-3; D is uncertain. This CDR3 is built from 11 residues. V dropped 6 bases and J dropped 2 bases, with 5 bases sitting between them. Germline CDR1 and CDR2: SQVTM and ANQGSEA. CDR3 residues: CSVATGNTIYF. In DNA, the CDR3 is TGCAGCGTCGCGACTGGAAACACCATATATTTT.

The V and J genes are TRBV30 and TRBJ1-2; the D gene is possibly TRBD1 (5 bases). Trimming took 4 bases from V and 4 from J, leaving 13 bases between them. Germline V gene data show CDR1 as GTSNPN and CDR2 as SVGIG (reference sequence). This CDR3 is 13 amino acids long. CDR3 loop: CAWNPGGGYGYTF. The CDR3 DNA follows: TGTGCCTGGAACCCGGGGGGTGGCTATGGCTACACCTTC.

Points on this clone: Other DNA sequences from this sample encode an identical CDR3 as well. The gene calls are TRBV7-2 and TRBJ2-7; D might be TRBD2 (7 bases). The CDR3 is 13 amino acids. Trimming took 3 bases from V and 4 from J, leaving 10 bases between them. Germline V gives CDR1 SGHTA, CDR2 FQGNSA. The CDR3 DNA reads as TGTGCCAGCAGCTTGGGGGGGCGGTACGAGCAGTACTTC. Residues: CASSLGGRYEQYF. Full variable domain (outside the CDR3, taken from reference TRBV7-2 and TRBJ2-7): GAGVSQSPSNKVTEKGKDVELRCDPISGHTALYWYRQSLGQGLEFLIYFQGNSAPDKSGLPSDRFSAERTGGSVSTLTIQRTQQEDSAVYLCASSLGGRYEQYFGPGTRLTVT.

V is TRBV28 and J is TRBJ2-3; D might be TRBD2 (7 bases). The V end was cut by 6 bases, the J end by 2 bases, with 12 bases between. Germline CDR1 is MDHEN and CDR2 is SYDVKM. CDR3 length: 14 amino acids. CDR3 sequence: CASRPGGHTDTQYF. Here the CDR3 DNA reads TGTGCCAGCAGACCCGGGGGGCACACAGATACGCAGTATTTT.